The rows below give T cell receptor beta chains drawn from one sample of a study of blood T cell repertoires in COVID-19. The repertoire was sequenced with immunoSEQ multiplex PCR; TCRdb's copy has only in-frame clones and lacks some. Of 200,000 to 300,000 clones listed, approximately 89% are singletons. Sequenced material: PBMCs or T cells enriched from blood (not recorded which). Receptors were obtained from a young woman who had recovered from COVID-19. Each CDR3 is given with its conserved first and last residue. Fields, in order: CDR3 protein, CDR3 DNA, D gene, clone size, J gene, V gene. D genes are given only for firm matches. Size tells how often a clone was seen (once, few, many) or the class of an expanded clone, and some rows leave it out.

CDR3: CASSLVTQGYSPLHF; DNA: TGTGCCAGCAGCTTAGTAACACAGGGTTATTCACCCCTCCACTTT; D: .; size: .; J: TRBJ1-6; V: TRBV7-8
CDR3: CASKGTGFSGNTIYF; DNA: TGTGCCAGTAAGGGCACAGGGTTCTCTGGAAACACCATATATTTT; D: .; size: .; J: TRBJ1-3; V: TRBV2
CDR3: CASRVAGGPVDTQYF; DNA: TGTGCCAGTAGAGTAGCGGGAGGGCCTGTAGATACGCAGTATTTT; D: TRBD2; size: .; J: TRBJ2-3; V: TRBV19
CDR3: CASSEDRGITEAFF; DNA: TGTGCCAGCAGTGAAGACAGGGGAATCACTGAAGCTTTCTTT; D: TRBD1; size: .; J: TRBJ1-1; V: TRBV6-1
CDR3: CATSVLDGTEAFF; DNA: TGTGCCACCAGTGTCCTAGACGGGACTGAAGCTTTCTTT; D: .; size: .; J: TRBJ1-1; V: TRBV24-1
CDR3: CASSIGLVGTGELFF; DNA: TGTGCCAGCAGTATCGGACTAGTAGGGACCGGGGAGCTGTTTTTT; D: TRBD2; size: .; J: TRBJ2-2; V: TRBV5-6
CDR3: CASSVWTGNTEAFF; DNA: TGCGCCAGCAGCGTCTGGACAGGTAACACTGAAGCTTTCTTT; D: TRBD1; size: .; J: TRBJ1-1; V: TRBV5-1
CDR3: CASSLRGQQETQYF; DNA: TGTGCCAGCAGCTTACGCGGACAGCAAGAGACCCAGTACTTC; D: .; size: .; J: TRBJ2-5; V: TRBV7-3
CDR3: CASSRGGRGGRRTDTQYF; DNA: TGTGCCAGCAGCCGGGGGGGAAGGGGCGGAAGGCGCACAGATACGCAGTATTTT; D: TRBD2; size: .; J: TRBJ2-3; V: TRBV7-8
CDR3: CASSLRQGEDTEAFF; DNA: TGCGCCAGCAGCTTGAGACAGGGAGAGGACACTGAAGCTTTCTTT; D: TRBD1; size: few; J: TRBJ1-1; V: TRBV5-1
CDR3: CASSTGRGTHEKLFF; DNA: TGTGCCAGTAGTACAGGGAGGGGGACACATGAAAAACTGTTTTTT; D: .; size: .; J: TRBJ1-4; V: TRBV19
CDR3: CASSPQRDRGREGRKVYEQYF; DNA: TGTGCCAGCTCACCACAAAGGGACAGAGGGCGGGAGGGCCGGAAGGTTTACGAGCAGTACTTC; D: TRBD2; size: .; J: TRBJ2-7; V: TRBV18
CDR3: CASSGDRGPNQPQHF; DNA: TGTGCCAGCAGTGGAGACAGGGGGCCCAATCAGCCCCAGCATTTT; D: TRBD1; size: .; J: TRBJ1-5; V: TRBV28
CDR3: CASSPRDRVGANYGYTF; DNA: TGTGCCAGCAGCCCCCGGGACAGGGTGGGAGCTAACTATGGCTACACCTTC; D: TRBD1; size: .; J: TRBJ1-2; V: TRBV7-3
CDR3: CASSFLYRDSNSPLHF; DNA: TGTGCCAGCAGCTTCCTTTACCGGGACAGTAATTCACCCCTCCACTTT; D: TRBD1; size: .; J: TRBJ1-6; V: TRBV5-6
CDR3: CASRTGTSGRDEQFF; DNA: TGTGCCAGTAGGACCGGGACTAGCGGGAGGGATGAGCAGTTCTTC; D: TRBD2; size: .; J: TRBJ2-1; V: TRBV19
CDR3: CAWGMGLAGGGDTQYF; DNA: TGTGCCTGGGGGATGGGACTAGCGGGAGGAGGAGATACGCAGTATTTT; D: TRBD2; size: .; J: TRBJ2-3; V: TRBV30
CDR3: CASSPNPGDTEAFF; DNA: TGTGCCAGCTCCCCAAACCCAGGGGACACTGAAGCTTTCTTT; D: .; size: .; J: TRBJ1-1; V: TRBV18
CDR3: CASSPPGTGRAFF; DNA: TGTGCCAGCTCACCACCAGGGACAGGGAGAGCTTTCTTT; D: TRBD1; size: .; J: TRBJ1-1; V: TRBV18
CDR3: CASTNAGGIHEQYF; DNA: TGTGCCAGCACGAACGCGGGAGGTATCCACGAGCAGTACTTC; D: TRBD2; size: once; J: TRBJ2-7; V: TRBV6-5
CDR3: CASSRQVNYEQYF; DNA: TGTGCCAGCAGTCGACAGGTAAACTACGAGCAGTACTTC; D: .; size: .; J: TRBJ2-7; V: TRBV6-2/TRBV6-3
CDR3: CASGLGAGTSPGQETQYF; DNA: TGTGCTAGTGGTTTGGGGGCCGGTACAAGCCCGGGGCAAGAGACCCAGTACTTC; D: .; size: .; J: TRBJ2-5; V: TRBV12-5
CDR3: CASGQGARGTEAFF; DNA: TGTGCCAGTGGACAGGGGGCGCGGGGCACTGAAGCTTTCTTT; D: TRBD1; size: .; J: TRBJ1-1; V: TRBV19
CDR3: CASSLSGDSLSYEQYF; DNA: TGTGCCAGCAGTTTATCGGGGGACAGCCTCTCCTACGAGCAGTACTTC; D: TRBD1; size: .; J: TRBJ2-7; V: TRBV27
CDR3: CASSLAGGGADTQYF; DNA: TGTGCCAGCAGTTTAGCGGGGGGTGGAGCAGATACGCAGTATTTT; D: TRBD2; size: .; J: TRBJ2-3; V: TRBV2
CDR3: CASSSLDFWQFF; DNA: TGTGCCAGCAGCTCTCTAGATTTTTGGCAGTTCTTC; D: .; size: .; J: TRBJ2-1; V: TRBV13
CDR3: CASRPWRRTYNEQFF; DNA: TGTGCCAGCCGTCCCTGGAGAAGAACCTACAATGAGCAGTTCTTC; D: .; size: .; J: TRBJ2-1; V: TRBV11-2
CDR3: CASSLWQGLGEKLFF; DNA: TGTGCCAGCAGCTTGTGGCAGGGTCTAGGAGAAAAACTGTTTTTT; D: .; size: .; J: TRBJ1-4; V: TRBV5-4
CDR3: CASSGWSGSSKTGELFF; DNA: TGTGCCAGCAGTGGGTGGAGCGGGAGCTCGAAAACCGGGGAGCTGTTTTTT; D: TRBD2; size: once; J: TRBJ2-2; V: TRBV27
CDR3: CASSVGNSGYTF; DNA: TGTGCCAGCAGCGTAGGGAATAGCGGCTACACCTTC; D: .; size: .; J: TRBJ1-2; V: TRBV9
CDR3: CASSEQGATNEKLFF; DNA: TGTGCCAGCAGTGAACAGGGTGCAACTAATGAAAAACTGTTTTTT; D: .; size: .; J: TRBJ1-4; V: TRBV25-1
CDR3: CASSLTGTDTQYF; DNA: TGTGCCAGCAGCCTGACAGGCACAGATACGCAGTATTTT; D: .; size: .; J: TRBJ2-3; V: TRBV7-3
CDR3: CASSSDVAGANSPLHF; DNA: TGTGCCAGCAGTTCCGATGTGGCAGGGGCCAATTCACCCCTCCACTTT; D: .; size: .; J: TRBJ1-6; V: TRBV2
CDR3: CASSSHRGLTEAFF; DNA: TGTGCCAGCAGCTCCCACAGGGGGCTCACTGAAGCTTTCTTT; D: TRBD1; size: .; J: TRBJ1-1; V: TRBV9
CDR3: CASSPRTSGRPGELFF; DNA: TGTGCCAGCAGTCCACGGACTAGCGGGAGGCCCGGGGAGCTGTTTTTT; D: TRBD2; size: .; J: TRBJ2-2; V: TRBV27
CDR3: CASSLGTGAAFF; DNA: TGTGCCAGCAGCTTGGGGACAGGGGCAGCTTTCTTT; D: TRBD1; size: .; J: TRBJ1-1; V: TRBV5-6
CDR3: CASSQATGPSYEQYF; DNA: TGCGCCAGCAGCCAGGCGACAGGGCCTTCCTACGAGCAGTACTTC; D: TRBD1; size: .; J: TRBJ2-7; V: TRBV4-1
CDR3: CASSETPGGYEQYF; DNA: TGTGCCAGCAGTGAGACCCCCGGGGGCTACGAGCAGTACTTC; D: .; size: .; J: TRBJ2-7; V: TRBV11-2
CDR3: CASSSLAGATDTQYF; DNA: TGTGCCAGCAGCAGCTTAGCGGGGGCCACAGATACGCAGTATTTT; D: TRBD2; size: once; J: TRBJ2-3; V: TRBV7-8
CDR3: CASRTSGETQYF; DNA: TGTGCCAGCAGAACTAGCGGGGAGACCCAGTACTTC; D: TRBD2; size: .; J: TRBJ2-5; V: TRBV6-5
CDR3: CASSLGPGLGGFGELFF; DNA: TGTGCCAGCAGCTTAGGTCCGGGACTAGGGGGATTCGGGGAGCTGTTTTTT; D: TRBD2; size: .; J: TRBJ2-2; V: TRBV13
CDR3: CAWSRGLGNYEQYF; DNA: TGTGCCTGGAGCCGGGGGTTGGGGAACTACGAGCAGTACTTC; D: .; size: .; J: TRBJ2-7; V: TRBV30
CDR3: CASSLPPGTPGEQYF; DNA: TGTGCCAGCAGCCTCCCCCCCGGGACACCCGGCGAGCAGTACTTC; D: .; size: few; J: TRBJ2-7; V: TRBV7-2
CDR3: CASSLALGSSYEQYF; DNA: TGTGCCAGCAGCTTAGCCCTCGGGAGCTCCTACGAGCAGTACTTC; D: .; size: .; J: TRBJ2-7; V: TRBV7-8
CDR3: CASSSGRRLLGNTIYF; DNA: TGTGCCAGCAGCTCAGGACGGCGACTACTTGGAAACACCATATATTTT; D: .; size: few; J: TRBJ1-3; V: TRBV7-9
CDR3: CASSPQMTRTYNEQFF; DNA: TGCGCCAGCAGCCCTCAGATGACCAGGACCTACAATGAGCAGTTCTTC; D: .; size: .; J: TRBJ2-1; V: TRBV4-1
CDR3: CASSPNVLGPAGGSYSYEQYF; DNA: TGTGCCAGCAGCCCCAATGTCCTAGGTCCAGCGGGAGGGTCCTATTCCTACGAGCAGTACTTC; D: .; size: .; J: TRBJ2-7; V: TRBV21-1
CDR3: CSVEWAENNEKLFF; DNA: TGCAGCGTTGAATGGGCAGAAAATAATGAAAAACTGTTTTTT; D: .; size: .; J: TRBJ1-4; V: TRBV29-1
CDR3: CASTAASTGEQYF; DNA: TGTGCCAGCACCGCGGCCTCTACCGGCGAGCAGTACTTC; D: .; size: .; J: TRBJ2-7; V: TRBV7-9
CDR3: CASSLQWTGTYEQYF; DNA: TGTGCCAGCAGCTTGCAGTGGACAGGGACCTACGAGCAGTACTTC; D: TRBD1; size: .; J: TRBJ2-7; V: TRBV7-8
CDR3: CATAHVNREHMNTEAFF; DNA: TGTGCCACCGCTCACGTTAACAGGGAACATATGAACACTGAAGCTTTCTTT; D: .; size: few; J: TRBJ1-1; V: TRBV19
CDR3: CASSQVRDAPQHF; DNA: TGCGCCAGCAGCCAAGTTCGAGATGCGCCCCAGCATTTT; D: .; size: .; J: TRBJ1-5; V: TRBV4-1
CDR3: CASSIIGLYEQYF; DNA: TGTGCCAGCAGCATTATCGGGTTGTACGAGCAGTACTTC; D: .; size: once; J: TRBJ2-7; V: TRBV11-3
CDR3: CASNPTGTNTEAFF; DNA: TGTGCCAGTAACCCGACAGGGACGAACACTGAAGCTTTCTTT; D: TRBD1; size: many; J: TRBJ1-1; V: TRBV19
CDR3: CASRDRGMAFF; DNA: TGTGCCAGCAGGGACAGGGGAATGGCTTTCTTT; D: TRBD1; size: once; J: TRBJ1-1; V: TRBV6-6
CDR3: CASSPWRTGGIGGYTF; DNA: TGTGCCAGCAGCCCTTGGCGGACAGGGGGCATCGGTGGCTACACCTTC; D: TRBD1; size: .; J: TRBJ1-2; V: TRBV27
CDR3: CASSLLTGRRSNQPQHF; DNA: TGTGCCAGCAGTTTACTGACAGGCCGACGTAGCAATCAGCCCCAGCATTTT; D: .; size: .; J: TRBJ1-5; V: TRBV28
CDR3: CASSPQTGMNTGELFF; DNA: TGTGCCAGCTCACCCCAGACAGGGATGAACACCGGGGAGCTGTTTTTT; D: TRBD1; size: .; J: TRBJ2-2; V: TRBV18
CDR3: CASSQPLRQGQIGYTF; DNA: TGCGCCAGCAGCCAGCCTCTCCGACAGGGGCAAATCGGCTACACCTTC; D: TRBD1; size: once; J: TRBJ1-2; V: TRBV4-1
CDR3: CASATGADTYEQYF; DNA: TGTGCCAGTGCTACAGGAGCAGATACCTACGAGCAGTACTTC; D: .; size: .; J: TRBJ2-7; V: TRBV19